The 28 T cell receptor beta chains below come from one sample, sequenced in a study of shared clonotypes between healthy human individuals (dated by TCRdb to between 2020 and 2021). Libraries were prepared through the immunoSEQ multiplex PCR assay. TCRdb limited this immuneACCESS table to in-frame rearrangements with V and J called. A share of clones is missing; checked studies link under half to unresolved V genes, and the rest is unexplained. The sample records just under 350,000 clones, less than 75% of which are singletons. Under 11% of the sample belongs to the ten largest clones. The sequenced material came from memory CD4+ T cells sorted from blood. The meaning of the sample's cell subset or site label: CD45RA-negative fraction. These receptors came from a young man in good health.

The chain uses TRBV4-1 and TRBJ2-2; D might be TRBD1 or TRBD2, each matching 5 bases. The CDR3 is 17 amino acids. CDR1 is MGHRA, CDR2 YSYEKL, per germline. V was shortened by 4 bases and J by 2 bases, with 17 bases between the two germline ends. The CDR3 DNA sequence: TGCGCCAGCAGCCCCCGGGGCGGAGGACTTAACACCGGGGAGCTGTTTTTT. It translates to CASSPRGGGLNTGELFF.

This chain links TRBV6-6 with TRBJ1-1; the D is unclear. The CDR3 is 12 amino acids. The germline V and J ends were trimmed by 2 bases and 6 bases, with 7 bases remaining between them. Germline CDR1 reads MNHNY; CDR2 reads SVGAGI (reference sequence). For the CDR3, the DNA is TGTGCCAGCAGTTACGGTGGGTCTGAAGCTTTCTTT. Protein sequence: CASSYGGSEAFF.

The gene calls are TRBV5-1 and TRBJ2-7; D unclear. CDR1 and CDR2 from the germline V gene are SGHRS and YFSETQ. The CDR3 length is 11 residues. Trimming took 0 bases from V and 5 from J, leaving 3 bases between them. CDR3 loop: CASSLDHEQYF. For the CDR3, the DNA is TGCGCCAGCAGCTTGGACCACGAGCAGTACTTC.

The V call is TRBV4-1, the J call TRBJ1-4, with 12 bases fitting TRBD1. Germline V gene lookup returns CDR1 MGHRA and CDR2 YSYEKL. The length of the CDR3 is 15 residues. V shed 0 bases, J shed 11 bases, and the junction held 4 bases outside the gene matches. The CDR3 protein is CASSQDGTGGGKLFF. The CDR3 DNA reads TGCGCCAGCAGCCAAGACGGGACAGGGGGCGGGAAACTGTTTTTT.

The chain links TRBV5-4 to TRBJ1-1; D perhaps matches TRBD1 (6 bases). Deletions cut 0 bases from V and 2 bases from J, with 11 bases between. Germline V gives CDR1 SGHNT, CDR2 YYREEE (reference sequence). The CDR3 sequence is 15 residues long. As DNA, the CDR3 is TGTGCCAGCAGCTTGGTAGGACAGATAAACACTGAAGCTTTCTTT. It encodes CASSLVGQINTEAFF.

CDR3 in amino acids: CASSGQGGGGYTF. In DNA, the CDR3 is TGTGCCAGCAGTGGACAGGGAGGGGGAGGCTACACCTTC. The chain carries TRBV25-1 and TRBJ1-2; 7 nucleotides agree with TRBD1. Germline V lookup: CDR1 MGHDK, CDR2 SYGVNS. Trimming cost V 4 bases and J 8 bases; bases outside gene matches: 7. The CDR3 loop spans 13 amino acids.

The chain employs TRBV11-2 and TRBJ2-5, with 11 bases lining up with TRBD2. This CDR3 region has 17 residues. V gave up 2 bases and J gave up 2 bases; unmatched junction bases: 7. In germline, CDR1 is SGHAT, CDR2 FQNNGV. The CDR3 DNA is TGTGCCAGCAGCTTAAGGGTGGGACTAGCGGCTCAAGAGACCCAGTACTTC. Its translation is CASSLRVGLAAQETQYF.

A few counts support this clone. The chain uses TRBV6-1 and TRBJ2-5, with D maybe TRBD1 (6 bases). The CDR3 contains 14 residues. Germline V gene sequence: CDR1 MNHNS, CDR2 SASEGT. Trimming removed 7 bases from V and 4 bases from J, with 16 bases in between. CDR3 amino acids: CASNFNRARETQYF. The DNA of the CDR3 is TGTGCCAGCAACTTCAACAGGGCCCGAGAGACCCAGTACTTC.

CDR3 coding DNA: TGCGCCAGCAGCCAAAGGGTTGACAGGGGCGATTACGAGCAGTACTTC. Translation: CASSQRVDRGDYEQYF. The chain couples TRBV4-1 to TRBJ2-7; the match to TRBD1 covers 8 bases. CDR1 and CDR2 from the germline V gene are MGHRA and YSYEKL. The CDR3 has 16 residues. V gave up 2 bases and J gave up 4 bases; unmatched junction bases: 10.

The V call is TRBV2, the J call TRBJ2-3; D perhaps matches TRBD1 (6 bases). V was trimmed by 7 bases and J by 0 bases, leaving 11 bases between them. CDR1 and CDR2 (germline): SNHLY, FYNNEI. The CDR3 loop spans 14 amino acids. CDR3 region: CASTPGDSTDTQYF. The CDR3 nucleotides are TGTGCCAGCACCCCAGGGGACAGCACAGATACGCAGTATTTT.

The chain carries TRBV6-4 and TRBJ2-1; D gene unclear. Germline V gene lookup returns CDR1 MRHNA and CDR2 SNTAGT. Between the trimmed V and J ends, which lost 5 bases and 0 bases, there was a span of 11 bases. The CDR3 is 15 amino acids. The CDR3, as DNA: TGTGCCAGCAGTAAGAGAGGCGGCTCCTACAATGAGCAGTTCTTC. Translated: CASSKRGGSYNEQFF.

The chain employs TRBV7-2 and TRBJ2-7; 8 positions match TRBD1. Germline V lookup: CDR1 SGHTA, CDR2 FQGNSA. This CDR3 has 14 amino acids. The J segment lost 7 bases and the V segment lost 4 bases, leaving 9 bases of the junction unmatched. CDR3 nucleotides: TGTGCCAGCAGCTCCCGCCAGGGGGCGGGTGAGCAGTACTTC. Its translation is CASSSRQGAGEQYF.

The V and J genes are TRBV7-2 and TRBJ1-4; unclear D gene. V gave up 5 bases and J gave up 5 bases, with 18 bases separating them. The CDR3 loop spans 16 amino acids. The V gene's germline CDR1 is SGHTA and CDR2 FQGNSA. DNA of the CDR3: TGTGCCAGCAGCCCTATGCGAAGGGCTGGAAATGAAAAACTGTTTTTT. Its protein is CASSPMRRAGNEKLFF.

As for this clone: A far larger clone is just one base off, so this is likely a read error. The chain links TRBV6-6 to TRBJ2-7, with TRBD1 identical over 8 bases. The trim removed 4 bases at V and 5 bases at J, leaving 10 bases unmatched. The CDR3 length is 15 residues. CDR1 is MNHNY, CDR2 SVGAGI, per germline (reference sequence). CDR3 in DNA: TGTGCCAGCAGTTTCAATCAGGGGGCCACCCACGAGCAGTACTTC. Translation gives CASSFNQGATHEQYF.

J is TRBJ2-2 and V is TRBV7-2, with 9 bases aligning to TRBD1. This CDR3 spans 19 amino acids. The germline V gene encodes CDR1 SGHTA and CDR2 FQGNSA. Unmatched junction bases numbered 11, after V lost 0 bases and J lost 3 bases. The CDR3: CASSLAIQGANLHTGELFF. The CDR3 nucleotides read TGTGCCAGCAGCTTAGCCATACAGGGGGCTAATTTGCACACCGGGGAGCTGTTTTTT.

The table lists this clone with many counts. The chain recombines TRBV19 with TRBJ1-5; D unresolved. The CDR3 consists of 16 residues. The germline V gene encodes CDR1 LNHDA and CDR2 SQIVND (reference sequence). The V end was cut by 9 bases, the J end by 0 bases, with 18 bases between. CDR3 protein: CASLLDSKYSNQPQHF. Here the CDR3 DNA reads TGTGCCAGCCTCCTGGACTCAAAATATAGCAATCAGCCCCAGCATTTT.

This chain uses TRBV11-2 with TRBJ1-4; no clear D. Germline CDR1 reads SGHAT; CDR2 reads FQNNGV. Trimming removed 5 bases at V and 8 bases at J, with 12 bases between. The CDR3 sequence is 13 residues long. The CDR3 sequence: CASSRSAQEKLFF. In DNA form, the CDR3 reads TGTGCCAGCAGCCGAAGCGCGCAGGAAAAACTGTTTTTT.

The chain employs TRBV5-1 and TRBJ1-1, with D maybe TRBD1 (5 bases). In germline, CDR1 is SGHRS, CDR2 YFSETQ. The CDR3 contains 14 residues. The V end was cut by 0 bases, the J end by 1 base, with 7 bases between. The CDR3 DNA is TGCGCCAGCAGCTTGGAGGGGAAGAACACTGAAGCTTTCTTT. Its translation is CASSLEGKNTEAFF. Together with reference TRBV5-1 and TRBJ1-1, the CDR3 gives the full variable domain: KAGVTQTPRYLIKTRGQQVTLSCSPISGHRSVSWYQQTPGQGLQFLFEYFSETQRNKGNFPGRFSGRQFSNSRSEMNVSTLELGDSALYLCASSLEGKNTEAFFGQGTRLTVV.

This chain links TRBV7-9 with TRBJ2-7; possibly TRBD1 for D (6 bases). V lost 4 bases and J 3 bases, leaving 13 bases between the germline ends. Germline CDR1 reads SEHNR; CDR2 reads FQNEAQ (reference sequence). The CDR3 spans 14 residues. For the CDR3, the DNA is TGTGCCAGCAGCTCCCGGGACATATTCTACGAGCAGTACTTC. Translating gives CASSSRDIFYEQYF. Based on the CDR3 plus reference TRBV7-9 and TRBJ2-7, the full variable domain is DTGVSQNPRHKITKRGQNVTFRCDPISEHNRLYWYRQTLGQGPEFLTYFQNEAQLEKSRLLSDRFSAERPKGSFSTLEIQRTEQGDSAMYLCASSSRDIFYEQYFGPGTRLTVT.

The V call is TRBV4-3, the J call TRBJ2-1, with a possible D match to TRBD2 (7 bases). Germline V CDR1 and CDR2: LGHNA, YSLEER. V lost 0 bases and J lost 9, with 12 bases in between. The CDR3 totals 14 residues. The CDR3 loop reads CASSQDGGGGEQFF. Written as DNA, the CDR3 is TGCGCCAGCAGCCAAGATGGGGGCGGGGGTGAGCAGTTCTTC.

This clone has a single count. For the CDR3, the DNA is TGTGCCAGTAGTATTATTTGGACTAGCGGGAGCTACGAGCAGTACTTC. It codes for CASSIIWTSGSYEQYF. This chain uses TRBV19 with TRBJ2-7, with TRBD2 matching over 13 bases. Germline V gene sequence: CDR1 LNHDA, CDR2 SQIVND (reference sequence). V shed 3 bases, J shed 3 bases, and the junction held 5 bases outside the gene matches. The CDR3 loop spans 16 amino acids.

There are a few counts of this clone. This sequence joins TRBV30 and TRBJ1-1, with a possible D match to TRBD1 (5 bases). This CDR3 region has 15 residues. Germline V lookup: CDR1 GTSNPN, CDR2 SVGIG (reference sequence). Deletions cut 2 bases from V and 1 base from J, with 14 bases between. The CDR3 spells CAWSLGTTRNTEAFF. In DNA form, the CDR3 reads TGTGCCTGGAGTCTGGGGACTACCCGGAACACTGAAGCTTTCTTT.

The chain combines TRBV5-1 with TRBJ2-2; no clear D gene. Germline-derived CDR1 and CDR2 are SGHRS and YFSETQ. The CDR3 contains 14 residues. V gave up 7 bases and J gave up 4 bases, with 14 bases separating them. CDR3 in DNA: TGCGCCAGCTCTAAACCGGAGTCCACCGGGGAGCTGTTTTTT. Protein sequence: CASSKPESTGELFF.

The chain recombines TRBV5-1 with TRBJ2-5; weak D call: TRBD1 (6 bases). Germline assignment: CDR1 SGHRS and CDR2 YFSETQ. V was cut by 1 base and J by 5 bases, with 12 bases left in between. The CDR3 has 14 amino acids. In DNA form, the CDR3 reads TGCGCCAGCAGCTTGACAGGGTTTGGGGAGACCCAGTACTTC. Amino acid sequence: CASSLTGFGETQYF.

The genes are TRBV5-1 and TRBJ2-1; 15 positions agree with TRBD2. Germline CDR1 and CDR2: SGHRS and YFSETQ. CDR3 size: 15 residues. The ends lost 4 bases at V and 7 bases at J; junction bases unmatched: 3. CDR3 residues: CASSRTSGRDNEQFF. CDR3 nucleotide sequence: TGCGCCAGCAGCCGGACTAGCGGGAGGGATAATGAGCAGTTCTTC.

V usage is TRBV10-1 and J usage is TRBJ2-3, with 10 bases that match TRBD2. The CDR3 is 16 residues long. J was trimmed by 4 bases and V by 2 bases; bases with no gene match: 6. Germline CDR1 and CDR2: WNHNN and SYGVQD (reference sequence). The CDR3 DNA reads as TGCGCCAGCAGTGAGGGTGCAGCGGGAGGGTCAGATACGCAGTATTTT. Protein sequence: CASSEGAAGGSDTQYF.

This clone was counted once. V and J are TRBV6-5 and TRBJ1-1, with D maybe TRBD1 (5 bases). CDR3 length: 12 residues. CDR1 and CDR2 (germline): MNHEY, SVGAGI. Trimming stripped 8 bases from V and 8 bases from J, with 15 bases between. The chain's CDR3 is CASLSGSSEAFF. In DNA, the CDR3 is TGTGCCAGCCTATCAGGGAGCTCAGAAGCTTTCTTT.

V is TRBV7-2 and J is TRBJ2-3; D unresolved. CDR3 length: 15 residues. Germline assignment: CDR1 SGHTA and CDR2 FQGNSA. V was pared by 5 bases and J by 1 base, with 13 bases between. This chain's CDR3 is CASSPRSPRTDTQYF. Here the CDR3 DNA reads TGTGCCAGCAGCCCCCGGTCCCCCCGCACAGATACGCAGTATTTT.